A selection of T cell receptor beta chains follows, all from one sample in a study of blood T cell repertoires in COVID-19. Method: immunoSEQ multiplex PCR; TCRdb's copy keeps in-frame clones and lacks some. The data hold approximately 81,000 clones, with around 89% observed a single time. What was sequenced was PBMCs or T cells enriched from blood (not recorded which). These receptors all stem from a woman aged 45-59 years with acute COVID-19. Each CDR3 is given without its conserved first and last residue.

V gene: TRBV19
J gene: TRBJ1-5
CDR3 protein: ASSIIGTVNQPQH

V gene: TRBV19
J gene: TRBJ1-5
CDR3 protein: ASSFSLNQPQH

V gene: TRBV1
J gene: TRBJ2-5
CDR3 protein: TTPGLAGGWGTQY

V gene: TRBV30
J gene: TRBJ2-3
CDR3 protein: ALDREWADTQY

V gene: TRBV5-1
J gene: TRBJ1-4
CDR3 protein: ASSDIQGVAEKLF

V gene: TRBV12-2
J gene: TRBJ1-6
CDR3 protein: ASRFIDRGRNSPLH

V gene: TRBV30
J gene: TRBJ2-1
CDR3 protein: AWRDQREINEQF

V gene: TRBV7-9
J gene: TRBJ1-3
CDR3 protein: ASSSWTGRGNTIY

V gene: TRBV12-3/TRBV12-4
J gene: TRBJ2-3
CDR3 protein: ASTRREREKY

V gene: TRBV5-1
J gene: TRBJ1-1
CDR3 protein: ASSFTNRMNTEAF

V gene: TRBV13
J gene: TRBJ2-7
CDR3 protein: ASSLPTEFPYEQY

V gene: TRBV18
J gene: TRBJ1-2
CDR3 protein: ASSPLLPGQGQGGYT

V gene: TRBV11-3
J gene: TRBJ2-7
CDR3 protein: ASSFGGSGGYEQY

V gene: TRBV19
J gene: TRBJ1-5
CDR3 protein: ASSIIWQGGGPQH

V gene: TRBV5-1
J gene: TRBJ2-1
CDR3 protein: ASSTLAGGINNEQF

V gene: TRBV30
J gene: TRBJ2-2
CDR3 protein: AWSAQVTGELF

V gene: TRBV28
J gene: TRBJ1-1
CDR3 protein: ASSTTRQGNTEAF

V gene: TRBV19
J gene: TRBJ2-5
CDR3 protein: ASSPEGLQGVRY

V gene: TRBV5-1
J gene: TRBJ2-1
CDR3 protein: ASSVLYNEQF

V gene: TRBV4-1
J gene: TRBJ2-6
CDR3 protein: ASSQATGAGANVLT

V gene: TRBV7-8
J gene: TRBJ1-3
CDR3 protein: ASSSGTPFYSGNTIY

V gene: TRBV19
J gene: TRBJ1-2
CDR3 protein: ASSRAGQAYGYT

V gene: TRBV11-3
J gene: TRBJ1-1
CDR3 protein: ASSLVGRTALRNTEAF

V gene: TRBV10-1
J gene: TRBJ1-1
CDR3 protein: ASSGQGNTEAF

V gene: TRBV4-3
J gene: TRBJ1-1
CDR3 protein: ASSHWTGKDTEAF

V gene: TRBV4-1
J gene: TRBJ2-7
CDR3 protein: ASSQDRGGSYEQY

V gene: TRBV30
J gene: TRBJ2-3
CDR3 protein: AWSAGTAGVDTQY

V gene: TRBV29-1
J gene: TRBJ1-1
CDR3 protein: SVEEQGVGTEAF

V gene: TRBV11-3
J gene: TRBJ2-3
CDR3 protein: ASSRGLAGDTDTQY

V gene: TRBV6-2/TRBV6-3
J gene: TRBJ2-3
CDR3 protein: ASSYLGGTDTQY

V gene: TRBV7-2
J gene: TRBJ1-2
CDR3 protein: ASSRTGLDGYT

V gene: TRBV7-9
J gene: TRBJ1-4
CDR3 protein: ASSIGQGAEKLF

V gene: TRBV6-5
J gene: TRBJ2-3
CDR3 protein: ASSYRGQVTDTQY